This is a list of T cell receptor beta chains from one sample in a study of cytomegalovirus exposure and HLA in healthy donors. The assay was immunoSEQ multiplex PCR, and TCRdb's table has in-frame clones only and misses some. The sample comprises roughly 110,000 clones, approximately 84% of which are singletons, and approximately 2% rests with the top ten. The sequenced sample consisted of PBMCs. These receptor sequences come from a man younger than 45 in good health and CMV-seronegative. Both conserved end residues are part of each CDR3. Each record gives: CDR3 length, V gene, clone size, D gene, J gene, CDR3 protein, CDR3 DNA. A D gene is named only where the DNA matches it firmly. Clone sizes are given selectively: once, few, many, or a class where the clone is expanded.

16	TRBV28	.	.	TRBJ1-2	CASSFVGTAAGYGYTF	TGTGCCAGCAGTTTCGTAGGCACCGCCGCGGGCTATGGCTACACCTTC
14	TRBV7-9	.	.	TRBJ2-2	CASSLGLTTGELFF	TGTGCCAGCAGTCTAGGACTCACCACCGGGGAGCTGTTTTTT
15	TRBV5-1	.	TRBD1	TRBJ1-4	CASSSPDRGPKKLFF	TGCGCCAGCAGCTCACCTGACAGGGGGCCGAAAAAACTGTTTTTT
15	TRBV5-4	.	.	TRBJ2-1	CASSFTGTSPNEQFF	TGTGCCAGCAGCTTTACCGGGACTTCGCCCAATGAGCAGTTCTTC
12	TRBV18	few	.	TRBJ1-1	CASSLSSGEAFF	TGTGCCAGCTCACTGTCATCCGGTGAAGCTTTCTTT
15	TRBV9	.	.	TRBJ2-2	CASSVEAEGTGELFF	TGTGCCAGCAGCGTAGAGGCAGAGGGCACCGGGGAGCTGTTTTTT
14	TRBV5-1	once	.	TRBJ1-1	CASSLQGISTEAFF	TGCGCCAGCAGCTTGCAGGGGATTAGCACTGAAGCTTTCTTT
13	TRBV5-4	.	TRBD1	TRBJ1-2	CASSWGQSYGYTF	TGTGCCAGCAGCTGGGGACAGAGCTATGGCTACACCTTC
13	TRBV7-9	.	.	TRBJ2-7	CASSPGQYYEQYF	TGTGCCAGCAGCCCCGGACAGTACTACGAGCAGTACTTC
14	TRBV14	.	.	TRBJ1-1	CASSPPGMNTEAFF	TGTGCCAGCAGCCCCCCCGGGATGAACACTGAAGCTTTCTTT
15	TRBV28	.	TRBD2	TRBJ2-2	CASSLAGGPPGELFF	TGTGCCAGCAGCCTAGCGGGAGGGCCCCCCGGGGAGCTGTTTTTT
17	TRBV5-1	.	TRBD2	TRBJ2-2	CASSPPGLAGNTGELFF	TGCGCCAGCAGCCCGCCGGGACTAGCGGGGAACACCGGGGAGCTGTTTTTT
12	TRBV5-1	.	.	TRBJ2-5	CASEGGGETQYF	TGCGCCAGCGAGGGGGGAGGGGAGACCCAGTACTTC
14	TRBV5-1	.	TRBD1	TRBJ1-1	CASSWDRANTEAFF	TGCGCCAGCAGCTGGGACAGGGCGAACACTGAAGCTTTCTTT
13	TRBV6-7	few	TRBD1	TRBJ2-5	CASPTGAGETQYF	TGTGCCAGCCCAACAGGGGCGGGAGAGACCCAGTACTTC
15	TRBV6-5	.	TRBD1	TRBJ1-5	CASSFDRGSDQPQHF	TGTGCCAGCAGTTTTGACAGGGGATCCGATCAGCCCCAGCATTTT
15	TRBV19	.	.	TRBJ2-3	CASSIAGVGSDTQYF	TGTGCCAGTAGTATAGCCGGGGTTGGGTCAGATACGCAGTATTTT